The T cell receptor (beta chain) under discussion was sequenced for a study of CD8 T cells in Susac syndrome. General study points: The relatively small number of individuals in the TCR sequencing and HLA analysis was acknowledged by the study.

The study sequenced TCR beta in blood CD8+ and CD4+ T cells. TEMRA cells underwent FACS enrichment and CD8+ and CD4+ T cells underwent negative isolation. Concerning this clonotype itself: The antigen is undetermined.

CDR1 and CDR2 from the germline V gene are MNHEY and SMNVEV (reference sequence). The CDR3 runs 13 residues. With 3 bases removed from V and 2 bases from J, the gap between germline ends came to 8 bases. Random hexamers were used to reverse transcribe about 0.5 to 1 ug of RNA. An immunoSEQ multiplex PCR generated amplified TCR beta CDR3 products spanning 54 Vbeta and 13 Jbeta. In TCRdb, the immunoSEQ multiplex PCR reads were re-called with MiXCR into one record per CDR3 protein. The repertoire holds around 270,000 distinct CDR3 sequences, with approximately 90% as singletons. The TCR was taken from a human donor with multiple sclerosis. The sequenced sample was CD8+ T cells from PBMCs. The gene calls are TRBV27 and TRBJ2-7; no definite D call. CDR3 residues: CASSLGKAYEQYF. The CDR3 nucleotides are TGTGCCAGCAGTTTGGGCAAGGCCTACGAGCAGTACTTC.